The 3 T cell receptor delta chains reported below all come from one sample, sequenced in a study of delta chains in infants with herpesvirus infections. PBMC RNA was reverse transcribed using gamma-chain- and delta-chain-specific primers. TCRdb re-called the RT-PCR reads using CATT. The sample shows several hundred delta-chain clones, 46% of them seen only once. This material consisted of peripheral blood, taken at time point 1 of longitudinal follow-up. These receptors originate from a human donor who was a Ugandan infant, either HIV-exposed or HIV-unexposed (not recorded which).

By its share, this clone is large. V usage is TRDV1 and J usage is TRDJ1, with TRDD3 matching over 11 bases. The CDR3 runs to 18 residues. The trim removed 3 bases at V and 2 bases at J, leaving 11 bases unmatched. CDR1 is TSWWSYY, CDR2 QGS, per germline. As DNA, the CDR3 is TGTGCTCTTGGGGACCTTTCCTACTGGGGGATAACGACCGATAAACTCATCTTT. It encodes CALGDLSYWGITTDKLIF.

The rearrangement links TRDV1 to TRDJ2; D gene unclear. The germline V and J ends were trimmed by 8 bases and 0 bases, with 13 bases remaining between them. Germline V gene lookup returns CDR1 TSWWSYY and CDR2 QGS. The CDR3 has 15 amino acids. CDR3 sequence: CALSWRLALTAQLFF. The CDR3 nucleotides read TGTGCTCTTTCTTGGCGTCTGGCTTTGACAGCACAACTCTTCTTT.

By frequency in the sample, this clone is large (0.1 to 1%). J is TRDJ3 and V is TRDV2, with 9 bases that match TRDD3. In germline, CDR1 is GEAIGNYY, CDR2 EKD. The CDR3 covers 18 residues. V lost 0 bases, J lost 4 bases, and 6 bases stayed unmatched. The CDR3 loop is CACDTMGIREWDTRQMFF. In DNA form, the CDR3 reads TGTGCCTGTGACACCATGGGGATACGCGAGTGGGACACCCGACAGATGTTTTTC.